This T cell receptor beta chain was profiled in a study of blood T cell repertoires in COVID-19. Sequenced by immunoSEQ multiplex PCR; TCRdb stores in-frame clones only, minus some. The sample records around 90,000 clones, about 92% being singletons. Germline V gene sequence: CDR1 GTSNPN, CDR2 SVGIG (reference sequence). This CDR3 contains 13 residues. Trimming shortened V by 2 bases and J by 6 bases, and 8 bases separated the two germline ends. On this clone: In the same sample, other DNA sequences code for this CDR3.

The chain has TRBV30 and TRBJ1-6; weak D call: TRBD1 (5 bases). Sequencing was performed on peripheral blood. The receptor's source is a woman aged 60-75 years with active COVID-19. Written as DNA, the CDR3 is TGTGCCTGGAGTAGGGGTACTAATTCACCCCTCCACTTT. It is translated as CAWSRGTNSPLHF.